Listed below are T cell receptor beta chains from one sample, sequenced in a study of cytotoxic CD8 clonotypes in ibrutinib-treated CLL. TCRdb's table, derived via immunoSEQ multiplex PCR, lists solely in-frame clones and lacks some. The sample has about 140,000 clones, around three quarters seen once. The specimen comprised PBMCs, sampled after 12 months of ibrutinib treatment. These receptors were taken from a human donor with chronic lymphocytic leukemia. Each CDR3 is given with its conserved first and last residue. The order of the fields is V gene, J gene, clone size, D gene, CDR3 protein, CDR3 DNA. D genes are given only for firm matches. Clone size is not always given. Where it is, it says once, few, many or a class for expanded clones.

v_gene: TRBV29-1; j_gene: TRBJ2-7; abundance: -; d_gene: -; CDR3aa: CSVEDPRGPAYEQYF; CDR3nt: TGCAGCGTTGAAGATCCCCGGGGGCCGGCCTACGAGCAGTACTTC
v_gene: TRBV5-1; j_gene: TRBJ2-2; abundance: once; d_gene: -; CDR3aa: CASSLKGTLNTGELFF; CDR3nt: TGCGCCAGCAGCTTGAAAGGGACCTTGAACACCGGGGAGCTGTTTTTT
v_gene: TRBV30; j_gene: TRBJ2-5; abundance: once; d_gene: TRBD2; CDR3aa: CGAGGRETQYF; CDR3nt: TGTGGGGCGGGGGGGCGAGAGACCCAGTACTTC
v_gene: TRBV28; j_gene: TRBJ1-4; abundance: -; d_gene: -; CDR3aa: CASKPGGYEKLFF; CDR3nt: TGTGCCAGTAAACCCGGGGGTTATGAAAAACTGTTTTTT
v_gene: TRBV28; j_gene: TRBJ2-7; abundance: -; d_gene: -; CDR3aa: CASSLAATDTEQYF; CDR3nt: TGTGCCAGCAGTTTAGCTGCAACGGACACCGAGCAGTACTTC
v_gene: TRBV5-1; j_gene: TRBJ2-7; abundance: -; d_gene: -; CDR3aa: CASSLVAAGTAYEQYF; CDR3nt: TGCGCCAGCAGCTTGGTAGCGGCAGGAACCGCATACGAGCAGTACTTC
v_gene: TRBV6-5; j_gene: TRBJ2-6; abundance: -; d_gene: TRBD1; CDR3aa: CASSYSGGSGANVLTF; CDR3nt: TGTGCCAGCAGTTATTCAGGGGGCTCTGGGGCCAACGTCCTGACTTTC
v_gene: TRBV4-1; j_gene: TRBJ2-7; abundance: -; d_gene: -; CDR3aa: CASSQRRSGQAYEQYF; CDR3nt: TGCGCCAGCAGCCAAAGGAGGTCCGGGCAGGCGTACGAGCAGTACTTC
v_gene: TRBV28; j_gene: TRBJ1-5; abundance: once; d_gene: -; CDR3aa: CASRGRGSNQPQHF; CDR3nt: TGTGCCAGCAGGGGGCGTGGAAGCAATCAGCCCCAGCATTTT
v_gene: TRBV27; j_gene: TRBJ2-7; abundance: few; d_gene: TRBD1; CDR3aa: CASSLLQTGSYEQYF; CDR3nt: TGTGCCAGCAGTCTACTACAGACAGGGTCGTACGAGCAGTACTTC
v_gene: TRBV2; j_gene: TRBJ2-6; abundance: -; d_gene: -; CDR3aa: CASSQGEANVLTF; CDR3nt: TGTGCCAGCTCACAGGGTGAGGCCAACGTCCTGACTTTC
v_gene: TRBV4-2; j_gene: TRBJ2-1; abundance: -; d_gene: TRBD2; CDR3aa: CASSQGTSFPGEQFF; CDR3nt: TGTGCCAGCAGCCAAGGGACTAGCTTCCCGGGTGAGCAGTTCTTC
v_gene: TRBV5-6; j_gene: TRBJ1-1; abundance: -; d_gene: -; CDR3aa: CASSWRRAPYWTEAFF; CDR3nt: TGTGCCAGCAGCTGGAGACGGGCCCCGTACTGGACTGAAGCTTTCTTT
v_gene: TRBV27; j_gene: TRBJ2-7; abundance: -; d_gene: TRBD2; CDR3aa: CASKRGGSSYEQYF; CDR3nt: TGTGCCAGCAAGCGGGGGGGCTCCTCCTACGAGCAGTACTTC
v_gene: TRBV6-5; j_gene: TRBJ2-7; abundance: -; d_gene: TRBD2; CDR3aa: CASSSSGGNEQYF; CDR3nt: TGTGCCAGCAGCTCTAGCGGGGGAAACGAGCAGTACTTC
v_gene: TRBV4-1; j_gene: TRBJ2-1; abundance: -; d_gene: -; CDR3aa: CASSQEGVPPFF; CDR3nt: TGCGCCAGCAGCCAAGAGGGCGTCCCCCCGTTCTTC
v_gene: TRBV4-1; j_gene: TRBJ2-2; abundance: -; d_gene: -; CDR3aa: CASSYVPRRGGVNAGELFF; CDR3nt: TGCGCCAGCAGCTACGTCCCTCGACGGGGCGGGGTGAACGCCGGGGAGCTGTTTTTT
v_gene: TRBV28; j_gene: TRBJ1-3; abundance: -; d_gene: -; CDR3aa: CASSLDFWRSGNTIYF; CDR3nt: TGTGCCAGCAGCCTCGACTTTTGGAGATCTGGAAACACCATATATTTT
v_gene: TRBV10-3; j_gene: TRBJ1-2; abundance: -; d_gene: TRBD1; CDR3aa: CAISTGPHYGYTF; CDR3nt: TGTGCCATCTCGACAGGGCCTCACTATGGCTACACCTTC
v_gene: TRBV9; j_gene: TRBJ1-1; abundance: -; d_gene: TRBD1; CDR3aa: CASSGDRGMNTEAFF; CDR3nt: TGTGCCAGCAGCGGGGACAGGGGAATGAACACTGAAGCTTTCTTT
v_gene: TRBV30; j_gene: TRBJ1-2; abundance: -; d_gene: TRBD1; CDR3aa: CAWTPRGRYGYTF; CDR3nt: TGTGCCTGGACCCCTAGGGGGCGTTATGGCTACACCTTC
v_gene: TRBV6-5; j_gene: TRBJ2-7; abundance: -; d_gene: -; CDR3aa: CASSYVIAGTYEQYF; CDR3nt: TGTGCCAGCAGTTACGTGATTGCGGGGACCTACGAGCAGTACTTC
v_gene: TRBV6-1; j_gene: TRBJ1-4; abundance: -; d_gene: -; CDR3aa: CASSAEALGTPLF; CDR3nt: TGTGCCAGCAGTGCCGAGGCATTAGGGACGCCTCTCTTT
v_gene: TRBV28; j_gene: TRBJ1-5; abundance: -; d_gene: TRBD1; CDR3aa: CASSSTGSFNQPQHF; CDR3nt: TGTGCCAGCAGTTCGACAGGGTCGTTCAATCAGCCCCAGCATTTT
v_gene: TRBV5-1; j_gene: TRBJ2-3; abundance: -; d_gene: TRBD1; CDR3aa: CASRAIQGATDTQYF; CDR3nt: TGCGCCAGCAGAGCCATACAGGGGGCTACAGATACGCAGTATTTT
v_gene: TRBV2; j_gene: TRBJ1-2; abundance: few; d_gene: -; CDR3aa: CASSVSGGYTF; CDR3nt: TGTGCCAGCAGTGTTTCGGGAGGCTACACCTTC
v_gene: TRBV6-5; j_gene: TRBJ2-4; abundance: once; d_gene: TRBD2; CDR3aa: CASSAGDKNIQYF; CDR3nt: TGTGCCAGCAGCGCGGGAGACAAAAACATTCAGTACTTC
v_gene: TRBV4-1; j_gene: TRBJ2-5; abundance: -; d_gene: TRBD1; CDR3aa: CASSQAGDRGRIEETQYF; CDR3nt: TGCGCCAGCAGCCAGGCGGGGGACAGGGGGCGGATAGAAGAGACCCAGTACTTC
v_gene: TRBV20-1; j_gene: TRBJ2-3; abundance: -; d_gene: -; CDR3aa: CSVPYTDTQYF; CDR3nt: TGCAGTGTCCCATACACAGATACGCAGTATTTT
v_gene: TRBV5-1; j_gene: TRBJ1-4; abundance: -; d_gene: -; CDR3aa: CASSLVFSNEKLFF; CDR3nt: TGCGCCAGCAGCTTGGTATTTTCTAATGAAAAACTGTTTTTT
v_gene: TRBV25-1; j_gene: TRBJ1-1; abundance: -; d_gene: TRBD1; CDR3aa: CASSDSVRTGGLEAFF; CDR3nt: TGTGCCAGCAGTGATTCGGTCAGGACAGGGGGCTTAGAAGCTTTCTTT
v_gene: TRBV6-5; j_gene: TRBJ2-1; abundance: -; d_gene: -; CDR3aa: CASSYTSRSYNEQFF; CDR3nt: TGTGCCAGCAGTTACACTAGTCGAAGTTACAATGAGCAGTTCTTC
v_gene: TRBV7-2; j_gene: TRBJ1-2; abundance: many; d_gene: -; CDR3aa: CASSLAPRTEHTF; CDR3nt: TGTGCCAGCAGCTTAGCGCCTAGGACAGAGCACACCTTC
v_gene: TRBV7-2; j_gene: TRBJ2-7; abundance: many; d_gene: TRBD2; CDR3aa: CASRPQLAGGHEQYF; CDR3nt: TGTGCCAGCAGACCCCAACTAGCGGGGGGCCACGAGCAGTACTTC
v_gene: TRBV9; j_gene: TRBJ1-2; abundance: once; d_gene: -; CDR3aa: CASSDLLGINYGYTF; CDR3nt: TGTGCCAGCAGCGACCTCCTAGGGATTAACTATGGCTACACCTTC
v_gene: TRBV2; j_gene: TRBJ1-5; abundance: -; d_gene: TRBD1; CDR3aa: CAARTGVSNQPQHF; CDR3nt: TGTGCCGCTAGGACAGGGGTTAGCAATCAGCCCCAGCATTTT